This entry features one T cell receptor (beta chain) sequence. The sample holds many counts of this clonotype. Which antigen it targets is not known. Per-base quality was not reported, and no clone a single base away is much larger than it. This sample stems from a study of T cells after yellow fever vaccination (dated by TCRdb to about 2019). Study-level background: The SMART-Seq v4 Ultra Low Input RNA kit was used to prepare libraries from fractions with low cell numbers. To track T-cell clones before and after primary and booster YFV17D yellow fever vaccination, bulk TCR alpha and beta repertoires were sequenced longitudinally. Two healthy male donors made up the cohort, one aged 18 to 29 years and the other aged 30 to 40 years. Blood was collected at multiple timepoints before and after primary and secondary immunization, and bulk PBMC replicates and cell subsets were isolated. What the authors observed across the whole study: Because the study included only a couple of donors, the extent to which the findings can be generalized is limited. A small share of clonotypes was detected in both CD4 and CD8 compartments, with the overlap likely arising from convergent recombination. After the booster, most clones that had expanded after primary vaccination were detected again (nearly 97% of CD4 and around 88% of CD8), suggesting broad maintenance of memory. Computational filtering was needed because FACS-sorted repertoires could contain abundant contaminating clonotypes from the bulk population. The secondary T-cell response was found to be weaker but faster than the primary response, with a peak reached on day 5 rather than on day 15.

For sequencing, an Illumina NovaSeq 6000 was employed. Synthesis of TCR cDNA relied on 5'RACE template switching, a step that introduced a universal primer site along with unique molecular identifiers. Priming of cDNA synthesis was performed from both the TCR alpha and TCR beta constant segments. Library amplification involved two PCR steps, and the second step added sample barcodes and sequencing adapters. Sequencing of the libraries was done on either Illumina HiSeq 2500 (2x100 bp) or NovaSeq (2x150 bp). The study's own analysis went as follows. Demultiplexing of reads and collapsing into UMI consensus sequences were performed with MIGEC, and V(D)J alignment was carried out with MiXCR. Vaccine-responding clonotypes were defined with edgeR using replicate PBMC samples, requiring FDR below 0.01 and a log2 fold change above 5 up to day 15. Each bulk clonotype was labeled CD4 or CD8 based on which sequenced repertoire, CD4 or CD8, contained the clonotype at higher abundance. TCRdb reran the public reads through fastp at Q25 and MiXCR, keeping productive beta chains. Duplicate CDR3 protein sequences are folded into a single record with the most common DNA and genes. The authors' filters were not applied to this entry. In all, the sample holds about 310,000 distinct CDR3 sequences, and around 4% of those were seen once. Less than 25% of the sample is in the top ten clones.

Its CDR3 holds 15 amino acids, cysteine through phenylalanine. CDR3 DNA only is kept here, 45 bases in frame from base 1. Germline trimming: 5 bases from V, 3 bases from J; junction bases outside gene matches: 7. From the germline V gene, CDR1 is SGHTA and CDR2 is FQGNSA. In the paper's terms, the treatment or condition label means: live attenuated yellow fever vaccine strain. At every blood-draw timepoint, two biological replicates of bulk PBMCs were collected. PBMCs were isolated from peripheral blood using a standard Ficoll-Paque protocol. TriZol was used to extract RNA from bulk PBMCs, CD4 and CD8 fractions, and dextramer-positive and dextramer-negative fractions.

The sample consisted of PBMCs, taken on the day of the yellow fever booster vaccination. The rearrangement joined TRBV7-2 to TRBJ2-7, with 10 bases aligning to TRBD1. This clonotype originated in a man between 18 and 35 years old who received the YFV17D yellow fever vaccine. The base sequence is TGTGCCAGCAGCGAAGGACAGGGGGGAGTCTACGAGCAGTACTTC. It translates as CASSEGQGGVYEQYF.